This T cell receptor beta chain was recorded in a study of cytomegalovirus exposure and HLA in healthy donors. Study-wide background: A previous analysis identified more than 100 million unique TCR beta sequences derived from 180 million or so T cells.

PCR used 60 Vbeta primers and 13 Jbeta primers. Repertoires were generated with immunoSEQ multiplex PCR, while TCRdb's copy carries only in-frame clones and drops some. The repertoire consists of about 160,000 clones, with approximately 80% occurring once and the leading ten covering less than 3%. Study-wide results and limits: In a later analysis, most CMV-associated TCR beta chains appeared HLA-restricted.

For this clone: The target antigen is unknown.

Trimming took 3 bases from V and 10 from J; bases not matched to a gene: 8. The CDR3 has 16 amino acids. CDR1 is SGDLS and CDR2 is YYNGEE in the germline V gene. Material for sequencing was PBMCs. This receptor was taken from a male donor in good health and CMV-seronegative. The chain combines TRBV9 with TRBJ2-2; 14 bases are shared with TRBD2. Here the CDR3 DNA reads TGTGCCAGCAGCGCAAGACTAGCGGGAGGGCTTCAGGAGCTGTTTTTT. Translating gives CASSARLAGGLQELFF.